Presented here are 30 T cell receptor beta chains from one specimen sequenced in a study of CD8 T cells in ankylosing spondylitis (dated by TCRdb to about 2017). Library prep was done by 5' RACE. The instrument given in TCRdb is Illumina HiSeq 2500. TCRdb ran its own pipeline on the public reads, namely fastp trimming at Q25 and MiXCR clone calling, and kept in-frame beta chains. One record per CDR3 amino acid sequence lists the most common genes and DNA. In this sample the table shows approximately 350,000 distinct CDR3 sequences, roughly 15% of which occur a single time. The biggest ten clones account for roughly 1.1% of the sample. What was sequenced was blood, either unsorted or a sorted T cell fraction (not recorded which). Every receptor here comes from a male donor with ankylosing spondylitis or in good health (not recorded which).

This chain connects TRBV5-1 to TRBJ2-7; 8 bases map to TRBD1. Germline trimming cut 3 bases from V and 6 bases from J; bases unmatched to any gene: 2. This CDR3 has 12 residues. Germline V gives CDR1 SGHRS, CDR2 YFSETQ. The CDR3 DNA sequence: TGCGCCAGCAGCTCAGGGGGCGGCGAGCAGTACTTC. It encodes CASSSGGGEQYF.

This clonotype was found many times. The chain uses TRBV21-1 and TRBJ2-4. TRBV21-1 is deemed a pseudogene. The CDR3 covers 15 residues. The CDR3, as DNA: TGTGCCAGCAGCAGAGGGAAACAGCTCAAAAACATTCAGTACTTC. Its translation is CASSRGKQLKNIQYF.

V usage is TRBV5-1 and J usage is TRBJ2-1; 9 bases line up with TRBD2. This CDR3 comprises 16 residues. CDR1 is SGHRS and CDR2 is YFSETQ in the germline V gene. V trimming: 3 bases; J trimming: 4 bases; junction bases outside the gene matches: 8. CDR3 coding DNA: TGCGCCAGCAGCTCCGTGGCGGGAGGGGTGTACAATGAGCAGTTCTTC. Residues: CASSSVAGGVYNEQFF.

This clonotype was counted only a few times. The chain combines TRBV3-1 with TRBJ1-1, with TRBD1 as a possible D gene (6 bases). V lost 5 bases and J 3 bases, leaving 10 bases between the germline ends. CDR1 is LGHDT, CDR2 YNNKEL, per germline (reference sequence). This CDR3 has 13 amino acids. The CDR3 nucleotides read TGTGCCAGCAGCTTGAAGGGGGACACTGAAGCTTTCTTT. Amino acids: CASSLKGDTEAFF.

As concerns this clonotype: Its ends do not fully match the called genes, so a read error is possible. The rearrangement joins TRBV6-1 to TRBJ2-2; 7 bases match TRBD1. Germline V gene lookup returns CDR1 MNHNS and CDR2 SASEGT. The CDR3 contains 14 residues. In DNA form, the CDR3 reads TGTTCCAGTAACAGGGGCCTCTCCACCGGGGAGCTGTTTTTT. Translated: CSSNRGLSTGELFF.

The J gene is TRBJ2-7, the V gene TRBV28; 7 nucleotides match TRBD2. The CDR3 loop spans 15 amino acids. Per the germline V gene, CDR1 is MDHEN and CDR2 is SYDVKM. V gave up 7 bases and J gave up 3 bases; unmatched junction bases: 12. The CDR3, as DNA: TGTGCCAGCAATCCCGGACTAGGGGCCTTCTACGAGCAGTACTTC. Its protein product is CASNPGLGAFYEQYF.

This clonotype was picked up a small number of times. The rearrangement joins TRBV4-1 to TRBJ2-7; 9 bases are a match to TRBD2. Trimming at V came to 2 bases and at J to 2 bases, leaving 7 bases not matched to a gene. This CDR3 has 16 amino acids. The germline V gene has CDR1 MGHRA and CDR2 YSYEKL. CDR3 region: CASSQRQAGGPYEQYF. The CDR3, as DNA: TGCGCCAGCAGCCAAAGGCAAGCGGGAGGCCCCTACGAGCAGTACTTC.

The chain recombines TRBV5-1 with TRBJ2-5; tentative D call: TRBD2 (6 bases). Germline V gene sequence: CDR1 SGHRS, CDR2 YFSETQ. Between the trimmed V and J ends, which lost 1 base and 2 bases, there was a span of 12 bases. This CDR3 has 15 residues. CDR3 DNA: TGCGCCAGCAGCTTGTTTGCGGGACCACAAGAGACCCAGTACTTC. Translating gives CASSLFAGPQETQYF.

This clonotype was picked up many times. The V gene is TRBV5-1, the J gene TRBJ1-2, with D possibly TRBD1 on 5 matching bases. With 3 bases removed from V and 1 base from J, the gap between germline ends came to 7 bases. CDR1 and CDR2 from the germline V gene are SGHRS and YFSETQ. The CDR3 runs to 13 residues. CDR3 residues: CASSSGGNYGYTF. DNA for the CDR3: TGCGCCAGCAGCTCCGGGGGTAACTATGGCTACACCTTC.

The chain carries TRBV10-3 and TRBJ2-3; D is perhaps TRBD2 (6 bases). Trimming removed 4 bases from V and 1 base from J, with 12 bases in between. This CDR3 spans 15 amino acids. Germline assignment: CDR1 ENHRY and CDR2 SYGVKD. In DNA form, the CDR3 reads TGTGCCATCAGTGGTAGCGGTCCACGCACAGATACGCAGTATTTT. Amino acid sequence: CAISGSGPRTDTQYF.

The rearrangement links TRBV27 to TRBJ2-1; D uncertain. CDR3 length: 15 residues. Germline lookup yields CDR1 MNHEY and CDR2 SMNVEV (reference sequence). V dropped 4 bases and J dropped 9 bases, with 19 bases sitting between them. The CDR3, as DNA: TGTGCCAGCAGTTCTCTAGAATCTAACGGCGGTGAGCAGTTCTTC. Its protein is CASSSLESNGGEQFF.

This clonotype was found a few times. This rearrangement joins TRBV12-3 or TRBV12-4 to TRBJ2-1, with no clear D. This CDR3 is built from 13 residues. Between the trimmed V and J ends, which lost 3 bases and 8 bases, there was a span of 11 bases. In DNA form, the CDR3 reads TGTGCCAGCAGTTTCCACGGGCCCGATGAGCAGTTCTTC. Its protein product is CASSFHGPDEQFF.

The rearrangement uses TRBV7-9 and TRBJ1-2, with D tentatively TRBD1 (5 bases). V lost 0 bases, J lost 4 bases, and 15 bases lay in between. The germline V gene encodes CDR1 SEHNR and CDR2 FQNEAQ (reference sequence). The CDR3 has 16 amino acids. The CDR3 DNA reads TGTGCCAGCAGCTTAGCGGGGGACGCCTTCCTCTATGGCTACACCTTC. Translating it yields CASSLAGDAFLYGYTF.

The chain links TRBV20-1 to TRBJ2-7; perhaps TRBD2 as D (6 bases). Looked up from germline, CDR1 is DFQATT and CDR2 is SNEGSKA (reference sequence). Trimming took 1 base from V and 9 from J, leaving 16 bases between them. CDR3 length: 13 amino acids. For the CDR3, the DNA is TGCAGTGCTAGAGGGCGGACTACCCCGAGGCAGTACTTC. This sequence encodes CSARGRTTPRQYF.

The chain has TRBV6-1 and TRBJ2-2, with 8 bases aligning to TRBD1. Trimming at V came to 6 bases and at J to 4 bases, leaving 4 bases not matched to a gene. This CDR3 has 14 amino acids. The germline V gene encodes CDR1 MNHNS and CDR2 SASEGT. The DNA of the CDR3 is TGTGCCAGCAGGGGACAGGTCGGCACCGGGGAGCTGTTTTTT. Its translation is CASRGQVGTGELFF.

The chain uses TRBV27 and TRBJ1-1; possibly TRBD1 for D (5 bases). Trimming took 6 bases from V and 4 from J, leaving 15 bases between them. Germline V gene sequence: CDR1 MNHEY, CDR2 SMNVEV (reference sequence). The CDR3 is made up of 14 amino acids. The CDR3 DNA sequence: TGTGCCAGCAGCTACCGGAGCAGGGTCACTGAAGCTTTCTTT. It encodes CASSYRSRVTEAFF.

V is TRBV11-2 and J is TRBJ2-5, with D perhaps TRBD1 or TRBD2 (5 bases each). This CDR3 region has 18 residues. V lost 4 bases and J lost 2, with 23 bases in between. The germline CDR1 and CDR2 sequences are SGHAT and FQNNGV. CDR3 nucleotide sequence: TGTGCCAGCAGCTCATATCAACCGGGGACGTCGAAGCAAGAGACCCAGTACTTC. Its protein is CASSSYQPGTSKQETQYF.

This clonotype has at least ten counts. This chain joins TRBV12-3 or TRBV12-4 and TRBJ1-1; D uncertain. The CDR3 has 16 residues. V gave up 0 bases and J gave up 2 bases, with 13 bases separating them. The CDR3 spells CASSLAPGGLNTEAFF. The CDR3 DNA reads TGTGCCAGCAGTTTAGCCCCGGGAGGACTTAACACTGAAGCTTTCTTT.

This clonotype was detected a few times. The genes are TRBV2 and TRBJ2-7; TRBD1 agrees at 7 bases. CDR1 is SNHLY, CDR2 FYNNEI, per germline. This CDR3 region has 16 residues. With V trimmed by 5 bases and J by 2 bases, 12 bases remained unmatched. Here the CDR3 reads CASSRLQGRSPYEQYF. The CDR3, as DNA: TGTGCCAGCAGTCGCTTACAGGGGCGAAGCCCCTACGAGCAGTACTTC.

V and J are TRBV12-3 or TRBV12-4 and TRBJ2-1, with unresolved D. This CDR3 has 17 amino acids. With 2 bases removed from V and 9 bases from J, the gap between germline ends came to 23 bases. CDR3 amino acids: CASSLRDSLNLRSEQFF. CDR3 nucleotide sequence: TGTGCCAGCAGTTTAAGGGATTCCCTCAACCTACGTAGTGAGCAGTTCTTC.

The rearrangement uses TRBV9 and TRBJ1-3, with a weak D call TRBD1 (5 bases). CDR3 length equals 15 residues. Trimming shortened V by 8 bases and J by 0 bases, and 15 bases separated the two germline ends. CDR1 is SGDLS and CDR2 is YYNGEE in the germline V gene. CDR3 in amino acids: CASTTGAGSGNTIYF. CDR3 in DNA: TGTGCCAGTACGACTGGGGCTGGCTCTGGAAACACCATATATTTT.

The V call is TRBV4-1, the J call TRBJ1-2; D remains unclear. Between the trimmed V and J ends, which lost 4 bases and 4 bases, there was a span of 13 bases. The germline V gene encodes CDR1 MGHRA and CDR2 YSYEKL. CDR3 length: 14 residues. The chain's CDR3 is CASSPNEWGYGYTF. For the CDR3, the DNA is TGCGCCAGCAGCCCGAACGAGTGGGGCTATGGCTACACCTTC.

The V and J genes are TRBV6-1 and TRBJ1-5; D is undetermined. This CDR3 comprises 10 residues. V was clipped by 8 bases and J by 4 bases, with 3 bases between them. The germline V gene has CDR1 MNHNS and CDR2 SASEGT. The CDR3 DNA sequence: TGTGCCAGCCGGAATCAGCCCCAGCATTTT. The encoded protein is CASRNQPQHF.

This clonotype was counted between two and nine times. The V gene is TRBV5-1, the J gene TRBJ2-1; 10 bases are shared with TRBD2. The CDR3 runs to 14 residues. Germline loops: CDR1 SGHRS, CDR2 YFSETQ. With 4 bases clipped from V and 7 bases from J, the junction kept 5 bases outside the gene matches. The CDR3 is CASSPSGSSNEQFF. The CDR3 DNA follows: TGCGCCAGCAGCCCTAGCGGGAGCTCAAATGAGCAGTTCTTC.

This clonotype showed up just a few times. The V gene is TRBV11-2, the J gene TRBJ2-3; D is possibly TRBD1 (6 bases). The CDR3 consists of 14 residues. Trimming took off 5 bases at V and 6 bases at J, with 15 bases between the two ends. Per germline, CDR1 SGHAT and CDR2 FQNNGV. This CDR3 is CASSPGTPWDTQYF. The CDR3 bases are TGTGCCAGCAGCCCTGGGACACCATGGGATACGCAGTATTTT.

The chain is built from TRBV29-1 and TRBJ1-2; 8 bases agree with TRBD1. The J segment lost 9 bases and the V segment lost 4 bases, leaving 7 bases of the junction unmatched. Germline CDR1 SQVTM, CDR2 ANQGSEA. The length of the CDR3 is 12 residues. The CDR3: CSVVGQGYRYTF. The CDR3 DNA follows: TGCAGCGTTGTCGGACAGGGTTATCGCTACACCTTC.

This clonotype was seen a handful of times. The chain is built from TRBV27 and TRBJ2-1; 10 bases fit TRBD2. The V and J ends lost 6 bases and 8 bases, in that order; junction bases with no gene match: 16. CDR1 is MNHEY, CDR2 SMNVEV, per germline (reference sequence). The CDR3 spans 17 residues. CDR3 in amino acids: CASREAGGPDFRHEQFF. The CDR3 DNA sequence: TGTGCCAGCAGGGAAGCGGGGGGGCCCGACTTTCGCCATGAGCAGTTCTTC.

The chain links TRBV2 to TRBJ1-6; D gene uncertain. V lost 7 bases, J lost 9 bases, and 19 bases lay in between. Germline V gene sequence: CDR1 SNHLY, CDR2 FYNNEI. There are 15 residues in the CDR3. The CDR3 loop is CASTLDGAGSSPLHF. Here the CDR3 DNA reads TGTGCCAGCACCCTAGACGGCGCAGGAAGTTCACCCCTCCACTTT.

The chain has TRBV12-3 or TRBV12-4 and TRBJ2-7; 7 positions match TRBD1. Trimming removed 3 bases from V and 3 bases from J; junction bases left unmatched: 5. CDR3 size: 14 residues. DNA of the CDR3: TGTGCCAGCAGTTTGTCAACAGGGGTCTACGAGCAGTACTTC. This encodes CASSLSTGVYEQYF.

This clonotype occurred many times. This rearrangement joins TRBV3-1 to TRBJ2-4; perhaps TRBD2 as D (5 bases). The germline CDR1 and CDR2 sequences are LGHDT and YNNKEL (reference sequence). The V gene lost 0 bases and the J gene lost 0 bases, with 9 bases spanning the gap. This CDR3 has 16 residues. The CDR3 region is CASSQDGGLAKNIQYF. The DNA of the CDR3 is TGTGCCAGCAGCCAAGACGGCGGGTTAGCCAAAAACATTCAGTACTTC.